The text below deals with one T cell receptor beta chain. V dropped 4 bases and J dropped 8; count of bases not matched to a gene: 8. Germline V CDR1 and CDR2: MGHRA, YSYEKL. The length of the CDR3 is 14 residues. These data originate in a study of blood T cell repertoires in COVID-19. Repertoires were generated with immunoSEQ multiplex PCR, while TCRdb's copy carries only in-frame clones and drops some. This sample yields roughly 150,000 clones, of which around 92% are seen a single time; approximately 2.8% belongs to the top ten. This chain connects TRBV4-1 to TRBJ2-1; 7 nucleotides line up with TRBD2. This clonotype originated in a man in his fifties or sixties with acute or convalescent COVID-19. Specimen: peripheral blood. CDR3 nucleotides: TGCGCCAGCAGCCCCCGGACTAGGGTGGATGAGCAGTTCTTC. This sequence encodes CASSPRTRVDEQFF.